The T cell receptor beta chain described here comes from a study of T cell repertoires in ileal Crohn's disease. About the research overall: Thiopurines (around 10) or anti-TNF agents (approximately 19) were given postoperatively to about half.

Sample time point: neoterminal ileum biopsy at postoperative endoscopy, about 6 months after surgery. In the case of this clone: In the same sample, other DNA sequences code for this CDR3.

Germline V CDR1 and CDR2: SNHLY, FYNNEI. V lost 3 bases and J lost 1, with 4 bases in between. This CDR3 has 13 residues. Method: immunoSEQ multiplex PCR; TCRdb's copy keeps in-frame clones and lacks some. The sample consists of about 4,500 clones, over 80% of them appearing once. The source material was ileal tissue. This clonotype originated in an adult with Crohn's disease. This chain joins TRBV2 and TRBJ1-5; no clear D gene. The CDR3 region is CASSDRSNQPQHF. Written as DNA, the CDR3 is TGTGCCAGCAGTGACAGAAGCAATCAGCCCCAGCATTTT.